These 30 T cell receptor beta chains were all obtained from the same sample, sequenced in a study of CD8+CD57+ T cells in acquired aplastic anemia. Profiling of TCR beta VDJ combinations and CDR3 sequences used genomic DNA as template. In TCRdb, the reads were re-called with MiXCR into one record per CDR3 protein. The top ten clones hold 65% of a sample with some 92,000 distinct CDR3 sequences, about 67% of them seen once. The sequenced patients had an expansion of CD8+CD57+ cells seen by flow cytometry. Sequencing was done on a sample of sorted CD4+, CD8+, or CD8+CD57+ T cells (not recorded which) from PBMCs. The receptors were sampled from a human donor with aplastic anemia.

The chain combines TRBV24-1 with TRBJ2-5; the match to TRBD1 covers 12 bases. After removal of 1 base from V and 2 bases from J, the junction contained 10 bases not matched to a gene. Per the germline V gene, CDR1 is KGHDR and CDR2 is SFDVKD. The length of the CDR3 is 19 residues. The CDR3 protein is CATSDFTGTGGTTQETQYF. CDR3 in DNA: TGTGCCACCAGTGATTTCACCGGGACAGGGGGCACGACGCAAGAGACCCAGTACTTC.

This chain uses TRBV15 with TRBJ1-4; TRBD1 matches 8 bases. This CDR3 has 15 amino acids. Trimming at V came to 4 bases and at J to 8 bases, leaving 9 bases not matched to a gene. In germline, CDR1 is LNHNV, CDR2 YYDKDF (reference sequence). CDR3 nucleotide sequence: TGTGCCACCAGCACCTCGACAGGGGTCGAGGAAAAACTGTTTTTT. It is translated as CATSTSTGVEEKLFF.

This clonotype was seen a handful of times. This rearrangement joins TRBV2 to TRBJ2-7, with D maybe TRBD2 (6 bases). Trimming removed 4 bases from V and 2 bases from J, with 12 bases in between. The CDR3 contains 14 residues. CDR1 and CDR2 from the germline V gene are SNHLY and FYNNEI. The CDR3 DNA reads as TGTGCCAGCAGTGCCGGACTATCAGCCTACGAGCAGTACTTC. Translating gives CASSAGLSAYEQYF.

The rearrangement joins TRBV6-1 to TRBJ1-4, with TRBD1 matching 7 bases. The CDR3 loop spans 13 amino acids. The germline V gene has CDR1 MNHNS and CDR2 SASEGT. V trimming: 11 bases; J trimming: 7 bases; junction bases outside the gene matches: 10. CDR3 loop: CAGQRDSFEKLFF. CDR3 DNA sequence: TGTGCCGGACAGCGGGACAGCTTTGAAAAACTGTTTTTT.

The V call is TRBV20-1, the J call TRBJ2-5, with 12 bases aligning to TRBD1. V lost 6 bases and J lost 5; bases outside the gene matches: 13. The CDR3 consists of 16 residues. The germline V gene has CDR1 DFQATT and CDR2 SNEGSKA (reference sequence). The chain's CDR3 is CSAQRGTGGLGETQYF. CDR3 DNA: TGCAGTGCCCAGCGCGGGACAGGGGGCCTCGGGGAGACCCAGTACTTC.

As to this clonotype: At one end, the junction sequence differs from germline, possibly due to a read error. The chain recombines TRBV10-3 with TRBJ2-7, with 7 bases matching TRBD2. The CDR3 has 13 amino acids. CDR1 and CDR2 (germline): ENHRY, SYGVKD. DNA for the CDR3: TGTGCCAGCAGTGACTCGCGGGGGAGCGAGCAGTACTTC. This sequence encodes CASSDSRGSEQYF.

The chain is built from TRBV11-2 and TRBJ2-2; possibly TRBD1 or TRBD2 for D (5 bases each). Trimming pared 2 bases from V and 7 bases from J, leaving 11 bases between. This CDR3 comprises 14 residues. Germline assignment: CDR1 SGHAT and CDR2 FQNNGV. In nucleotides, the CDR3 is TGTGCCAGCAGCTTACGAGGGGCGGGCGGGGAGCTGTTTTTT. It translates to CASSLRGAGGELFF.

This sequence joins TRBV7-9 and TRBJ2-2; the D is unclear. V was trimmed by 0 bases and J by 6 bases, leaving 2 bases between them. CDR1 is SEHNR, CDR2 FQNEAQ, per germline (reference sequence). The CDR3 extends over 12 amino acids. The CDR3 protein is CASSLASGELFF. CDR3 nucleotide sequence: TGTGCCAGCAGCTTAGCTTCCGGGGAGCTGTTTTTT. The entire variable domain, with the rest obtained from reference TRBV7-9 and TRBJ2-2, is as follows: DTGVSQNPRHKITKRGQNVTFRCDPISEHNRLYWYRQTLGQGPEFLTYFQNEAQLEKSRLLSDRFSAERPKGSFSTLEIQRTEQGDSAMYLCASSLASGELFFGEGSRLTVL.

This chain links TRBV7-2 with TRBJ1-3; no definite D call. Germline values: CDR1 SGHTA, CDR2 FQGNSA. Trimming shortened V by 7 bases and J by 2 bases, and 9 bases separated the two germline ends. The CDR3 spans 13 residues. The CDR3 sequence is CASTPTPGNTIYF. Written as DNA, the CDR3 is TGTGCCAGCACCCCGACTCCTGGAAACACCATATATTTT.

The V and J genes are TRBV10-1 and TRBJ1-5, with D uncertain. Germline values: CDR1 WNHNN, CDR2 SYGVQD (reference sequence). The CDR3 has 12 amino acids. Trimming removed 10 bases from V and 3 bases from J, with 10 bases in between. The chain's CDR3 is CAIPTSNQPQHF. Here the CDR3 DNA reads TGCGCCATACCGACGTCCAATCAGCCCCAGCATTTT.

The table lists this clonotype with a count of one. The CDR3 DNA reads TGTGCCAGCAGCGTAGGAAAGCAAACTAGCGGGAGGACGAGGACCGGGGAGCTGTTTTTT. Residues: CASSVGKQTSGRTRTGELFF. The chain is built from TRBV9 and TRBJ2-2, with 12 bases matching TRBD2. The length of the CDR3 is 20 residues. Germline loops: CDR1 SGDLS, CDR2 YYNGEE. J was trimmed by 5 bases and V by 0 bases; bases with no gene match: 14.

This chain joins TRBV20-1 and TRBJ2-1; 7 bases are shared with TRBD2. Germline assignment: CDR1 DFQATT and CDR2 SNEGSKA (reference sequence). The trim removed 5 bases at V and 14 bases at J, leaving 6 bases unmatched. The CDR3 length is 10 residues. Here the CDR3 DNA reads TGCAGTGCTGGGGAGCGGGAAAAGTTCTTC. This gives the protein CSAGEREKFF.

The chain employs TRBV29-1 and TRBJ1-1; unclear D gene. V lost 6 bases and J 7 bases, leaving 18 bases between the germline ends. The CDR3 covers 13 residues. The germline V gene has CDR1 SQVTM and CDR2 ANQGSEA. DNA for the CDR3: TGCAGCGTCCAGAGACCCCCACGGGGTGAAGCTTTCTTT. It is translated as CSVQRPPRGEAFF.

This chain uses TRBV2 with TRBJ2-1; D gene uncertain. The CDR3 loop spans 14 amino acids. Trimming shortened V by 8 bases and J by 6 bases, and 17 bases separated the two germline ends. CDR1 is SNHLY and CDR2 is FYNNEI in the germline V gene. The CDR3 here is CASVEDAGVNEQFF. The DNA of the CDR3 is TGTGCCAGCGTTGAAGATGCTGGGGTCAATGAGCAGTTCTTC.

The chain has TRBV7-6 and TRBJ2-7; D might be TRBD1 or TRBD2, each matching 6 bases. V was cut by 5 bases and J by 3 bases, with 17 bases left in between. Germline V gene data show CDR1 as SGHVS and CDR2 as FNYEAQ. CDR3 length: 15 residues. This CDR3 is CASSEGGAARYEQYF. The CDR3 region has the DNA TGTGCCAGCAGCGAGGGGGGCGCAGCGCGCTACGAGCAGTACTTC.

This clonotype was observed a single time. This chain connects TRBV7-6 to TRBJ1-1; no firm D call. CDR3 length: 18 residues. From germline, CDR1 is SGHVS and CDR2 FNYEAQ. V lost 8 bases, J lost 0 bases, and 25 bases lay in between. The CDR3 protein is CASGQEQTPSCMNTEAFF. The CDR3 nucleotides are TGTGCCAGCGGCCAAGAACAGACTCCCTCATGCATGAACACTGAAGCTTTCTTT.

This clonotype was picked up a small number of times. The J gene is TRBJ1-1, the V gene TRBV20-1, with D perhaps TRBD1 (6 bases). Germline V gives CDR1 DFQATT, CDR2 SNEGSKA (reference sequence). The CDR3 is 15 residues long. V was trimmed by 4 bases and J by 3 bases, leaving 18 bases between them. As DNA, the CDR3 is TGCAGTGCTACCCGACAGGTCGGTGGGGACACTGAAGCTTTCTTT. It codes for CSATRQVGGDTEAFF.

The table lists this clonotype with many counts. Relative to the germline gene, one junction end is altered; a read error may explain this. This chain links TRBV29-1 with TRBJ1-1; unclear D gene. The germline gives CDR1 SQVTM, CDR2 ANQGSEA. The CDR3 runs to 12 residues. DNA of the CDR3: TGCAGCGTTGAAAGCGAAAACAGTGAAGCTTTCTTT. This translates into CSVESENSEAFF. Full variable domain (remainder filled in from reference TRBV29-1 and TRBJ1-1): SAVISQKPSRDICQRGTSLTIQCQVDSQVTMMFWYRQQPGQSLTLIATANQGSEATYESGFVIDKFPISRPNLTFSTLTVSNMSPEDSSIYLCSVESENSEAFFGQGTRLTVV.

The chain links TRBV7-9 to TRBJ2-7; D is possibly TRBD1 (6 bases). The V and J ends lost 5 bases and 2 bases respectively, with 16 bases between them. The CDR3 loop spans 15 amino acids. Germline V gene sequence: CDR1 SEHNR, CDR2 FQNEAQ (reference sequence). The DNA of the CDR3 is TGTGCCAGCAGCGGGGGCAGTGATAAAACCTACGAGCAGTACTTC. It yields the protein CASSGGSDKTYEQYF.

This CDR3 reads CATSSTGSSTEAFF. The CDR3 coding sequence is TGTGCCACCAGCAGCACAGGGTCGAGTACTGAAGCTTTCTTT. This chain joins TRBV15 and TRBJ1-1; a weak D match, TRBD1 (6 bases). The CDR3 runs to 14 residues. Trimming shortened V by 3 bases and J by 5 bases, and 13 bases separated the two germline ends. Germline V lookup: CDR1 LNHNV, CDR2 YYDKDF (reference sequence).

The chain couples TRBV4-3 to TRBJ1-2; 9 bases map to TRBD1. V was pared by 11 bases and J by 0 bases, with 10 bases of the junction left unmatched. CDR3 length: 15 residues. In germline, CDR1 is LGHNA, CDR2 YSLEER. CDR3 residues: CASSDDRGSNYGYTF. CDR3 nucleotide sequence: TGCGCCTCGAGCGACGACAGGGGGTCTAACTATGGCTACACCTTC.

The chain carries TRBV10-3 and TRBJ1-2; TRBD1 might be the D (5 bases). Germline loops: CDR1 ENHRY, CDR2 SYGVKD. Trimming stripped 7 bases from V and 3 bases from J, with 12 bases between. The CDR3 is 13 residues long. As DNA, the CDR3 is TGTGCCATCAAAGGAGACAGCGACTATGGCTACACCTTC. Amino acid sequence: CAIKGDSDYGYTF.

This clonotype has just a few counts. The chain uses TRBV7-2 and TRBJ2-7; D not certain. The germline V and J ends were trimmed by 5 bases and 3 bases, with 5 bases remaining between them. Looked up from germline, CDR1 is SGHTA and CDR2 is FQGNSA. The CDR3 has 11 amino acids. Here the CDR3 reads CASSPGYEQYF. The CDR3, as DNA: TGTGCCAGCAGCCCCGGCTACGAGCAGTACTTC.

The genes are TRBV10-3 and TRBJ2-7; D could derive from TRBD1 or TRBD2 (6 bases each). CDR3 length: 12 amino acids. With 9 bases removed from V and 0 bases from J, the gap between germline ends came to 9 bases. CDR1 is ENHRY and CDR2 is SYGVKD in the germline V gene. This CDR3 reads CAMGGSSYEQYF. CDR3 nucleotide sequence: TGTGCCATGGGGGGCAGCTCCTACGAGCAGTACTTC.

This clonotype showed up just a few times. The chain uses TRBV7-2 and TRBJ2-7; 10 bases are a match to TRBD2. The V and J ends lost 5 bases and 7 bases, in that order; junction bases with no gene match: 5. The CDR3 totals 13 residues. CDR1 is SGHTA, CDR2 FQGNSA, per germline. The CDR3 here is CASSISGRIEQYF. CDR3 in DNA: TGTGCCAGCAGCATTAGCGGGAGGATTGAGCAGTACTTC.

The rearrangement uses TRBV7-6 and TRBJ2-2; possible D gene TRBD1, 6 bases. The germline V gene has CDR1 SGHVS and CDR2 FNYEAQ. Between the trimmed V and J ends, which lost 1 base and 7 bases, there was a span of 13 bases. The CDR3 sequence is 15 residues long. The CDR3 sequence is CASSLGAGEGGELFF. The CDR3 DNA is TGTGCCAGCAGCTTAGGAGCAGGGGAAGGCGGGGAGCTGTTTTTT.

The chain combines TRBV20-1 with TRBJ2-7, with 8 bases aligning to TRBD1. The CDR3 is 17 residues long. V shed 1 base and J 1 base; nucleotides not matched to a gene: 12. CDR1 and CDR2 from the germline V gene are DFQATT and SNEGSKA (reference sequence). In nucleotides, the CDR3 is TGCAGTGCTAGAGTCATGATCGGACAGGGTGATTCCTACGAGCAGTACTTC. Protein: CSARVMIGQGDSYEQYF.

The gene calls are TRBV20-1 and TRBJ2-3; 9 bases are a match to TRBD2. With V trimmed by 1 base and J by 11 bases, 10 bases remained unmatched. The CDR3 spans 14 residues. In germline, CDR1 is DFQATT, CDR2 SNEGSKA (reference sequence). The CDR3 sequence: CSARGLAANNEQYF. The CDR3 DNA is TGCAGTGCTAGAGGACTAGCGGCCAACAATGAGCAGTATTTT.

This chain joins TRBV6-5 and TRBJ1-2; D call uncertain. Germline V gene lookup returns CDR1 MNHEY and CDR2 SVGAGI. V lost 0 bases and J lost 5, with 10 bases in between. There are 14 residues in the CDR3. In DNA, the CDR3 is TGTGCCAGCAGTTACTCTGGCGGACGGTATGGCTACACCTTC. Translated: CASSYSGGRYGYTF.

J is TRBJ2-7 and V is TRBV2; D is ambiguous. Trimming stripped 5 bases from V and 9 bases from J, with 14 bases between. Germline CDR1 reads SNHLY; CDR2 reads FYNNEI. This CDR3 comprises 12 residues. The CDR3 region is CASSPLTFTQYF. Here the CDR3 DNA reads TGTGCCAGCAGTCCTTTGACCTTTACGCAGTACTTC.